This section outlines one T cell receptor beta chain sequence together with its context. Its antigen remains undetermined. Within one base of it there is no much larger clone, and no base qualities were kept. Libraries were built with the immunoSEQ multiplex PCR assay. TCRdb carries this immuneACCESS record with in-frame sequences only. Its versions omit some clonotypes, under half of them owing to an unresolved V gene in the studies checked, with the rest unexplained. The sample table contains about 71,000 clones; only one count was recorded for nearly 90% of them. The ten largest clones capture approximately 18% of the sample. These data are taken from a study of control samples from healthy donors and cancer patients (dated by TCRdb to about 2020). The CDR1 and CDR2 encoded by the germline V gene (reference sequence) are GTSNPN and SVGIG. The CDR3, cysteine through phenylalanine, is 16 amino acids long. The only DNA kept is the CDR3, 48 bases in frame from the first base. At the junction V is shortened by 2 bases and J by 4 bases, with 15 bases in between.

Here the chain combines TRBV30 and TRBJ2-6; the D segment could be TRBD2, given 6 matching bases. The sample was PBMCs. The sequence was obtained from a man in his 60s with lung cancer. CDR3 loop: CAWSLLGGAGANVLTF. The DNA sequence reads TGTGCCTGGAGTCTCCTCGGGGGTGCCGGGGCCAACGTCCTGACTTTC.